The entry that follows covers one T cell receptor beta chain sequence. This clone was counted only a few times. The antigen it binds to is not known. One end of the junction fails to match germline, which may point to a read error. The entire isolated RNA was reverse transcribed using the High Capacity cDNA Reverse Transcription Kit, and thus expressed TCRB transcripts were sequenced. Deep immunoSEQ sequencing was performed on naive, central memory and regulatory T cell samples, with an average of roughly 3.6 million total reads per sample. After sorted cells were lysed in RLT buffer, RNA was extracted with DNase-treated RNeasy Micro or Mini kits, with the choice depending on cell number. To prevent cross-contamination, each cell subset was processed individually, whereas patient and healthy donor samples were processed jointly. The immunoSEQ multiplex PCR was used to amplify TCRB sequences from cDNA, generating 87-bp fragments that spanned the CDR3 region. Amplicons were sequenced on the Illumina HiSeq platform. The original pipeline was this. Synthetic template baselines were used to correct PCR bias computationally, reads within Hamming distance 2 were collapsed, and singletons that could not be merged were discarded. By aligning reads against IMGT, V, D and J genes, CDR3 length, and insertions or deletions at six rearrangement sites were assigned. Within each subset, clonotype counts were normalized to sorted cell number, after which true diversity and Gini coefficients were computed with the tcR R package. Repertoire sharing was quantified using the overlap coefficient calculated on TCRB nucleotide sequences. As a proxy for the pre-selection repertoire, out-of-frame TCRB sequences from naive cells were analyzed. Not all clones reach the TCRdb copy of this immuneACCESS table, which keeps in-frame sequences only. Checked studies attribute under half of the gap to unresolved V genes and leave the rest unexplained. V and J calls and clone size follow that table, whereas D and trimming were derived from the DNA. Within this sample are hundreds of thousands of clones, with over 12% of them counted one time only. Roughly 0.04% of the sample goes to the ten largest clones.

The data were obtained in a study of beta chain features in type 1 diabetes (dated by TCRdb to the late 2010s). The study in broad terms: Patients and healthy donors did not differ in mean age, gender distribution, total cell number or subset yield. Across all samples, some 99 million sorted cells were examined, and cell number per subset correlated strongly with RNA yield. Regulatory and stem cell-like memory subsets were obtained from only 8 patients and about eight healthy donors, while naive and central memory subsets were obtained from all 30 or so donors. The study compared TCRB repertoires of sorted circulating CD4+ T cell subsets between recently diagnosed type 1 diabetes patients and matched healthy donors.

Summary of the overall study and its limitations: PCR may preferentially amplify shorter templates, but because patient and control samples were amplified and corrected together, any resulting skew would affect both groups equally. Because cDNA rather than genomic DNA was sequenced, highly expressing activated cells could have been over-represented, although no difference in activation and CD3 levels was found between groups. At VDJ recombination sites, patients with type 1 diabetes made fewer insertions and deleted more nucleotides, a pattern implying thymic rearrangement abnormalities. In all four CD4+ subsets, TCRB CDR3 length was moderately but significantly shorter in type 1 diabetes patients. Naive, central memory and regulatory TCRB repertoires appeared to be more similar among patients than among healthy donors. HLA sub-analyses involved small numbers of individuals, so any influence of HLA type on TCRB rearrangement remained unresolved.

Each donor gave one peripheral blood draw, averaging roughly 100 mL, which was collected into heparinised tubes. A BD FACSAria II and a panel including CD45RO, CCR7, CD25, CD127, CD95 and CD27 were used to sort naive, central memory, regulatory and stem cell-like memory CD4+ T cells. Every sorted population had a purity above 95%. Right away, PBMCs were isolated by Lymphoprep density gradient centrifugation and were stained directly, with no culture step. To minimize batch effects, samples were stained and sorted in pairs, one healthy donor with one patient per experiment. The germline V gene encodes CDR1 LNHNV and CDR2 YYDKDF (reference sequence). Including the terminal cysteine and phenylalanine, the CDR3 comprises 16 residues. The kept DNA is CDR3 alone, 48 bases in frame from the first base.

Rearrangement joined TRBV15 to TRBJ2-7, with a tentative D gene TRBD1 over 5 matching bases. The sample was naive CD4+ T cells from blood. The cell subset or site label for this specimen denotes: true naive CD4+ T cells. The clonotype was recovered from a man between 18 and 35 years old with type 1 diabetes. The sequenced DNA: TGTGCCACCAGGAGAGATATGACAGTGCCCCCCTACGAGCAGTACTTC. Its protein is CATRRDMTVPPYEQYF.